This TCR beta chain was recovered during a study of blood T cell repertoires in COVID-19. Across the study: Researchers got acute and convalescent COVID-19 samples from the United States, Italy and Spain.

Per the authors' pipeline: Reference gene primer amplification in the assay estimated nucleated cell counts. Generated by immunoSEQ multiplex PCR, the TCRdb table keeps only in-frame clones and is missing some. V and J calls and clone size come straight from that table; D and trimming were deduced from the DNA. Altogether about 120,000 clones are present, 90% being singletons, with the ten largest covering 1.5% to 2%. V was clipped by 5 bases and J by 5 bases; unmatched bases: 10. From germline, CDR1 is MNHEY and CDR2 SVGEGT. This CDR3 has 16 amino acids. The rearrangement links TRBV6-2 or TRBV6-3 to TRBJ2-2, with TRBD1 matching 8 bases. Sequenced material: peripheral blood. The TCR originated in a human donor with active COVID-19. The donor label of this sample is uncertain. The CDR3 coding sequence is TGTGCCAGCAGTCACCAGGGGGCTGTCGGGACCGGGGAGCTGTTTTTT. Translated: CASSHQGAVGTGELFF.